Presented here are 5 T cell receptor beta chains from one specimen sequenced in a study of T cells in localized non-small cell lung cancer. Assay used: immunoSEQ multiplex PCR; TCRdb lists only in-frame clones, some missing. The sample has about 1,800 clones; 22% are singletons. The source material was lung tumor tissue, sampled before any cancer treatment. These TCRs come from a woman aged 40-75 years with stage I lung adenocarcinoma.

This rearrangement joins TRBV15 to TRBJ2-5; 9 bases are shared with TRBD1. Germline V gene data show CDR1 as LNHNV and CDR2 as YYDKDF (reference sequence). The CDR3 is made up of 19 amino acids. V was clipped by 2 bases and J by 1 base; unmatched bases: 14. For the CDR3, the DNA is TGTGCCACCAGCAGATGGGGACAGGGAGACGTACCGACCCAAGAGACCCAGTACTTC. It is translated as CATSRWGQGDVPTQETQYF.

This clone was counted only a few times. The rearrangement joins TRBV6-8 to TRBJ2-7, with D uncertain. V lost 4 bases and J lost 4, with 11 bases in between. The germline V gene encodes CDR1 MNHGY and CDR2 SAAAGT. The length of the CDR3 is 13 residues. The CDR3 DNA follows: TGTGCCAGCAGTTTGAACCTACGGTACGAGCAGTACTTC. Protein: CASSLNLRYEQYF.

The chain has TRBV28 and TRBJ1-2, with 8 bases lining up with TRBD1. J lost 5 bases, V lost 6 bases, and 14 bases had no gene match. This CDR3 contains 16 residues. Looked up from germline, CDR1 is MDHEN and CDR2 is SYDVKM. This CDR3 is CASRHEPGQANYGYTF. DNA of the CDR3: TGTGCCAGCAGGCACGAACCGGGACAGGCGAATTATGGCTACACCTTC.

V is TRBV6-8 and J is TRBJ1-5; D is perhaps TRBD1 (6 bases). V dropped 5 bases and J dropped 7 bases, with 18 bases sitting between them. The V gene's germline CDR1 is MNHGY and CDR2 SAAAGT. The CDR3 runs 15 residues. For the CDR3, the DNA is TGTGCCAGCAGTCCCATGGGGGCGAGGGCGCAGCCCCAGCATTTT. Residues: CASSPMGARAQPQHF.

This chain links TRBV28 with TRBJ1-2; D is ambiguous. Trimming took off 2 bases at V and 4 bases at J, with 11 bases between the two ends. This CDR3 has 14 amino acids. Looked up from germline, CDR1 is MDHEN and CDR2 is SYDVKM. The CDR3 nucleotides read TGTGCCAGCAGTTTACGGCTTTCGGGCTATGGCTACACCTTC. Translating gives CASSLRLSGYGYTF.